Many counts were recorded for the clone carrying this T cell receptor beta chain. Its antigen is unidentified. V was pared by 1 base and J by 10 bases, with 8 bases of the junction left unmatched. Germline-derived CDR1 and CDR2 are DFQATT and SNEGSKA (reference sequence). The CDR3 contains 14 residues. This sample was included in a study of T cell repertoires in cytomegalovirus infection. Overall study findings and caveats: CMV carriers having the relevant HLA were flagged by cumulative public TCR beta family frequency. HLA-C-restricted, CMV-specific TCR beta clonotypes were dominant ex vivo.

TCRdb ran MiXCR on the reads and lists one entry per CDR3 protein. The table lists about 300,000 distinct CDR3 sequences, about 8.8% of them singletons, with less than 3% in the top ten. The chain uses TRBV20-1 and TRBJ2-1; 9 bases align to TRBD2. This clonotype was sampled from a human donor in good health (CMV status not recorded). Some clones in this sample may be carry-over from other donors' samples. Input material: PBMCs. CDR3 coding DNA: TGCAGTGCTAGAGGGGGCGGGGGGGCACGGGAGCAGTTCTTC. Translation: CSARGGGGAREQFF.